These 20 T cell receptor beta chains were all obtained from the same sample, sequenced in a study of cytomegalovirus exposure and HLA in healthy donors. The PCR used 60 Vbeta and 13 Jbeta primers. TCRdb's table, derived via immunoSEQ multiplex PCR, lists solely in-frame clones and lacks some. The sample holds about 160,000 clones, about 88% seen once. Sequencing input: PBMCs. The receptors were gathered from a woman under 30 in good health and CMV-seronegative.

The V call is TRBV30, the J call TRBJ2-5, with TRBD1 matching 9 bases. The end of the DNA fits TRBJ2-7 better, so the J call may be wrong. Germline-derived CDR1 and CDR2 are GTSNPN and SVGIG (reference sequence). The CDR3 has 15 residues. The CDR3 DNA sequence: TGTGCCTGGAGTGGGGACAGGGACAGGTTGGACGAGCAGTACTTC. Translated: CAWSGDRDRLDEQYF.

The gene calls are TRBV2 and TRBJ2-1, with D possibly TRBD1 on 5 matching bases. This CDR3 has 13 amino acids. Germline CDR1 SNHLY, CDR2 FYNNEI. V was trimmed by 7 bases and J by 3 bases, leaving 10 bases between them. The CDR3 protein is CASKDTYYNEQFF. As DNA, the CDR3 is TGTGCCAGCAAGGACACCTACTACAATGAGCAGTTCTTC.

This clone was seen a single time. This chain uses TRBV10-2 with TRBJ2-1, with TRBD2 matching 7 bases. After removal of 6 bases from V and 6 bases from J, the junction contained 8 bases not matched to a gene. This CDR3 is built from 14 residues. Looked up from germline, CDR1 is WSHSY and CDR2 is SAAADI. CDR3 loop: CASSLSSGPNEQFF. The CDR3 DNA reads as TGCGCCAGCAGCCTGTCTAGCGGTCCCAATGAGCAGTTCTTC.

The V call is TRBV4-1, the J call TRBJ2-7; D perhaps matches TRBD2 (5 bases). The V end lost 8 bases, the J end lost 3 bases, and 23 bases lay between the germline ends. Germline values: CDR1 MGHRA, CDR2 YSYEKL. CDR3 size: 16 residues. CDR3 in DNA: TGCGCCAGCGGTCTTCAAGGGTACCCCGGGGTCTACGAGCAGTACTTC. Translating it yields CASGLQGYPGVYEQYF.

The V and J genes are TRBV18 and TRBJ1-1, with 8 bases that match TRBD1. The V gene's germline CDR1 is KGHSH and CDR2 LQKENI. The J segment lost 10 bases and the V segment lost 3 bases, leaving 10 bases of the junction unmatched. The CDR3 length is 14 residues. The chain's CDR3 is CASSPFDRGEGAFF. The CDR3 coding sequence is TGTGCCAGCTCACCGTTCGACAGGGGAGAGGGAGCTTTCTTT.

The V and J genes are TRBV7-9 and TRBJ2-5, with 10 bases lining up with TRBD2. This CDR3 has 16 residues. Germline V gene sequence: CDR1 SEHNR, CDR2 FQNEAQ (reference sequence). V trimming: 3 bases; J trimming: 5 bases; junction bases outside the gene matches: 9. CDR3 nucleotides: TGTGCCAGCAGCTTCCCAGTTAGCGGGAGGCCCGAGACCCAGTACTTC. It yields the protein CASSFPVSGRPETQYF.

The rearrangement uses TRBV23-1 and TRBJ1-5, with a weak D call TRBD1 (5 bases). TRBV23-1 is marked as an open reading frame, function uncertain. The CDR3 is 20 residues long. Trimming shortened V by 4 bases and J by 0 bases, and 25 bases separated the two germline ends. CDR3 coding DNA: TGCGCCAGCAGTCTCCCTCGGGGGGGACGTCCGGTTTATAGCAATCAGCCCCAGCATTTT. It encodes CASSLPRGGRPVYSNQPQHF.

The chain carries TRBV6-5 and TRBJ2-2, with D possibly TRBD2 on 6 matching bases. Germline V gives CDR1 MNHEY, CDR2 SVGAGI. This CDR3 is built from 14 residues. Trimming removed 7 bases at V and 8 bases at J, with 17 bases between. The CDR3 coding sequence is TGTGCCAGCATCGGCGGGATAGGGTGGGGGGAGCTGTTTTTT. Its translation is CASIGGIGWGELFF.

This clone has more than one count but fewer than ten. The CDR3 spells CASSPGVPNTEAFF. The CDR3 DNA reads as TGCGCCAGCAGCCCGGGAGTCCCGAACACTGAAGCTTTCTTT. The V and J genes are TRBV5-1 and TRBJ1-1, with D uncertain. The CDR3 consists of 14 residues. Germline CDR1 and CDR2: SGHRS and YFSETQ. Trimming removed 4 bases from V and 1 base from J, with 11 bases in between.

The chain links TRBV27 to TRBJ1-1; the match to TRBD1 covers 10 bases. The CDR3 runs to 15 residues. V dropped 0 bases and J dropped 8; count of bases not matched to a gene: 6. The germline V gene encodes CDR1 MNHEY and CDR2 SMNVEV (reference sequence). The CDR3 nucleotides read TGTGCCAGCAGTTTATCGGGACAGGGGCCTCAGGAAGCTTTCTTT. Protein product: CASSLSGQGPQEAFF.

The V and J genes are TRBV2 and TRBJ2-1; 10 bases align to TRBD2. V lost 4 bases and J lost 0; bases outside the gene matches: 6. The CDR3 contains 17 residues. Germline V gives CDR1 SNHLY, CDR2 FYNNEI. CDR3 protein: CASSALGLADSYNEQFF. Written as DNA, the CDR3 is TGTGCCAGCAGTGCCCTAGGACTAGCGGACTCCTACAATGAGCAGTTCTTC.

This sequence joins TRBV19 and TRBJ2-1, with 9 bases lining up with TRBD2. Germline CDR1 reads LNHDA; CDR2 reads SQIVND (reference sequence). This CDR3 spans 14 amino acids. J gave up 9 bases and V 3 bases, and 6 bases lay outside the gene matches. CDR3 DNA: TGTGCCAGTAGTATGCTAGCGGGGCCGGTTGAGCAGTTCTTC. Its translation: CASSMLAGPVEQFF.

As to this clone: The same CDR3 can be traced to other DNA sequences in this sample. The gene calls are TRBV11-2 and TRBJ2-1; TRBD1 might be the D (5 bases). Between the trimmed V and J ends, which lost 1 base and 0 bases, there was a span of 7 bases. The CDR3 has 15 amino acids. The V gene's germline CDR1 is SGHAT and CDR2 FQNNGV. In nucleotides, the CDR3 is TGTGCCAGCAGCTTAGGGGGCAGCTCCTACAATGAGCAGTTCTTC. Protein sequence: CASSLGGSSYNEQFF. The entire variable domain, with the rest obtained from reference TRBV11-2 and TRBJ2-1, is as follows: EAGVAQSPRYKIIEKRQSVAFWCNPISGHATLYWYQQILGQGPKLLIQFQNNGVVDDSQLPKDRFSAERLKGVDSTLKIQPAKLEDSAVYLCASSLGGSSYNEQFFGPGTRLTVL.

The CDR3 loop is CASSPAMGRGYTF. CDR3 DNA sequence: TGTGCCAGCAGCCCGGCAATGGGCCGAGGCTACACCTTC. This chain links TRBV5-6 with TRBJ1-2; the D is unclear. The germline V gene has CDR1 SGHDT and CDR2 YYEEEE. This CDR3 region has 13 residues. Trimming stripped 4 bases from V and 8 bases from J, with 15 bases between.

The chain employs TRBV2 and TRBJ2-3; 8 bases align to TRBD2. Unmatched junction bases numbered 9, after V lost 2 bases and J lost 5 bases. CDR1 is SNHLY and CDR2 is FYNNEI in the germline V gene. The CDR3 has 16 amino acids. CDR3 nucleotide sequence: TGTGCCAGCAGTGAAAGGGGGTCGCGGGAGGTAGATACGCAGTATTTT. Residues: CASSERGSREVDTQYF.

V is TRBV5-1 and J is TRBJ2-3; TRBD2 aligns across 14 bases. In germline, CDR1 is SGHRS, CDR2 YFSETQ. CDR3 length: 16 amino acids. With 3 bases clipped from V and 5 bases from J, the junction kept 5 bases outside the gene matches. The DNA for the CDR3 is TGCGCCAGCAGCTCCGGGACTAGCGGGGGAGGAGATACGCAGTATTTT. Residues: CASSSGTSGGGDTQYF.

The V and J genes are TRBV30 and TRBJ2-1; D is undetermined. The germline V gene has CDR1 GTSNPN and CDR2 SVGIG (reference sequence). This CDR3 contains 11 residues. The ends were cut back, 8 bases at V and 3 bases at J, with 8 bases in the middle. In DNA, the CDR3 is TGTGCCCAGATGAACTACAATGAGCAGTTCTTC. It translates to CAQMNYNEQFF.

The chain couples TRBV5-1 to TRBJ2-7, with 8 bases matching TRBD2. The V segment lost 2 bases and the J segment 4 bases; nucleotides outside the gene matches: 11. This CDR3 has 16 residues. Germline V gene sequence: CDR1 SGHRS, CDR2 YFSETQ. CDR3 sequence: CASSLLAGSVNYEQYF. The CDR3 bases are TGCGCCAGCAGCTTATTAGCGGGGAGCGTAAATTACGAGCAGTACTTC.

The CDR3 is CASSDRTGETEAFF. The CDR3, as DNA: TGTGCCAGCAGTGATCGGACAGGGGAGACTGAAGCTTTCTTT. The chain has TRBV6-5 and TRBJ1-1, with 9 positions matching TRBD1. This CDR3 has 14 residues. V lost 5 bases, J lost 5 bases, and 6 bases stayed unmatched. Germline V lookup: CDR1 MNHEY, CDR2 SVGAGI.

The chain carries TRBV7-9 and TRBJ2-7; 8 nucleotides align to TRBD1. CDR1 SEHNR and CDR2 FQNEAQ come from the germline V gene (reference sequence). J was trimmed by 4 bases and V by 1 base; bases with no gene match: 12. The CDR3 runs 17 residues. DNA for the CDR3: TGTGCCAGCAGCTTAGGGACTGACAGGGGATATCGGTACGAGCAGTACTTC. This encodes CASSLGTDRGYRYEQYF. Variable domain in full (rest from reference TRBV7-9 and TRBJ2-7): DTGVSQNPRHKITKRGQNVTFRCDPISEHNRLYWYRQTLGQGPEFLTYFQNEAQLEKSRLLSDRFSAERPKGSFSTLEIQRTEQGDSAMYLCASSLGTDRGYRYEQYFGPGTRLTVT.